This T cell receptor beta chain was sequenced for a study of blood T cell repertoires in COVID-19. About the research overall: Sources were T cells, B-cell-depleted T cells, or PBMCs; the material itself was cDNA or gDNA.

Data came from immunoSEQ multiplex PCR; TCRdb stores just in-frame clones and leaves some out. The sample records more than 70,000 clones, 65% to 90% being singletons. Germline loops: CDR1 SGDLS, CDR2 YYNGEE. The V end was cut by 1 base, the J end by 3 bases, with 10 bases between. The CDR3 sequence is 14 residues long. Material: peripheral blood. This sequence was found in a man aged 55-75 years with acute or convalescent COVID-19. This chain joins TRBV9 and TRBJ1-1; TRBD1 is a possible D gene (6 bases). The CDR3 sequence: CASSVMDSYTEAFF. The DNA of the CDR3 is TGTGCCAGCAGCGTAATGGACAGCTACACTGAAGCTTTCTTT.